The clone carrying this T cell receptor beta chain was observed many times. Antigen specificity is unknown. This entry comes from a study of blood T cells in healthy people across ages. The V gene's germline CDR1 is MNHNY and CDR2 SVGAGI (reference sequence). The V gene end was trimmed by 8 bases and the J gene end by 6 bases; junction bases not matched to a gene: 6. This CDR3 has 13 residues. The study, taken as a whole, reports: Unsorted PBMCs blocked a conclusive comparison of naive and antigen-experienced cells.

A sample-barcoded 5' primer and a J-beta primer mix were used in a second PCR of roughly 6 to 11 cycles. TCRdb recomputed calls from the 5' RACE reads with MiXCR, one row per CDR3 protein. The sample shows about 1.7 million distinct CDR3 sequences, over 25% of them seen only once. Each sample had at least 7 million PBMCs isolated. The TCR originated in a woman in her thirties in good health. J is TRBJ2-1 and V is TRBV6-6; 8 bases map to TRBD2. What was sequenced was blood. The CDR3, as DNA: TGTGCCAGCGAGACCACTAGCGGCAATGAGCAGTTCTTC. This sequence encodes CASETTSGNEQFF.